This section outlines one T cell receptor beta chain sequence together with its context. Its specificity is unknown. Every patient was affected by relapse after autologous stem cell transplantation, while exposure to brentuximab vedotin was not uniform. The sample is drawn from a study of PD-1 blockade in classical Hodgkin lymphoma. Study-wide results and caveats: Patients newly diagnosed and complete responders had comparable baseline diversity. Whereas CD4+ TCR diversity had risen significantly by C4D1, CD8+ TCR diversity had not.

Assay: immunoSEQ multiplex PCR; the TCRdb copy retains only in-frame clones and omits some. This table has some 150,000 clones, less than 80% appearing once. The V segment lost 5 bases and the J segment 4 bases; nucleotides outside the gene matches: 3. There are 13 residues in the CDR3. CDR1 MNHNY and CDR2 SVGAGI come from the germline V gene (reference sequence). Material: peripheral blood mononuclear cells (PBMCs), obtained before the second cycle of nivolumab. The TCR sequence derives from a human donor with classical Hodgkin lymphoma. The chain joins TRBV6-6 to TRBJ1-1; 8 bases match TRBD1. The DNA for the CDR3 is TGTGCCAGCAGTGGACAGGGTGCCACTGAAGCTTTCTTT. It is translated as CASSGQGATEAFF.